This is a list of T cell receptor beta chains from one sample in a study of cytomegalovirus exposure and HLA in healthy donors. The table came from immunoSEQ multiplex PCR; TCRdb's copy has only in-frame clones and leaves some out. Of some 94,000 clones in the sample, about two thirds are singletons; the top ten hold approximately 2.9%. Material: PBMCs. These receptors were obtained from a man between 50 and 59 years old in good health and CMV-seronegative. CDR3s leave out the opening cysteine and the closing phenylalanine or tryptophan. Each record gives: D gene, J gene, V gene, CDR3 protein. A D gene is named only where the DNA matches it firmly.

-	TRBJ1-1	TRBV6-5	ASSYSSHPNTEAF
-	TRBJ2-5	TRBV20-1	SASGFETQY
-	TRBJ2-1	TRBV5-4	ASSLVERDNEQF
TRBD1	TRBJ1-1	TRBV4-3	ASSHHPGQRYTEAF
-	TRBJ1-5	TRBV6-5	ASSYRGSNQPQH
-	TRBJ1-5	TRBV6-1	ASTQGNQPQH
-	TRBJ2-1	TRBV11-3	ASSVFGWNEQF
-	TRBJ2-5	TRBV5-6	ASSLRRETQY
-	TRBJ1-4	TRBV30	AADKTTNEKLF
-	TRBJ2-5	TRBV7-9	ASSRDRPGETQY
-	TRBJ2-3	TRBV5-4	ASTRDTDTQY
TRBD1	TRBJ2-7	TRBV11-1	ASSFPGQGIYEQY
TRBD1	TRBJ2-3	TRBV7-3	ASSQGGQFTDTQY
TRBD2	TRBJ2-3	TRBV4-3	ASSQEPPGAAGYLPPN
-	TRBJ1-1	TRBV4-3	ASSQEMEGLAF
TRBD2	TRBJ2-3	TRBV7-3	ASSPSGRAYTQY
TRBD2	TRBJ2-1	TRBV5-4	ASSFAGVSSYNEQF
-	TRBJ2-5	TRBV4-2	ASSPGDTRSPQETQY
-	TRBJ1-5	TRBV27	ASSLSNEEPQH
TRBD2	TRBJ2-3	TRBV4-2	ASSQDSGTRLDTQY
TRBD2	TRBJ2-1	TRBV15	ATSGGLTSGSVNEQF
TRBD1	TRBJ2-2	TRBV19	ASSTRQGGGELF
-	TRBJ1-5	TRBV4-3	ASSQDHRGGNQPQH
-	TRBJ2-2	TRBV7-3	ASSSREAGELF
-	TRBJ1-2	TRBV28	ATSSLISGGGYT
-	TRBJ2-1	TRBV9	ASSVQGKDEQF
-	TRBJ1-2	TRBV7-8	ASSPPSHYGYT
-	TRBJ1-1	TRBV6-5	ASSYPARAEAF
-	TRBJ1-2	TRBV5-4	ASSLVPHGQLFYGYT
-	TRBJ2-7	TRBV5-1	ASSLAGNPYGQY
-	TRBJ2-5	TRBV7-2	ASSREEIRETQY
-	TRBJ2-1	TRBV7-3	ASSPNRNEQF
-	TRBJ1-4	TRBV2	ASSRQLATNEKLF
-	TRBJ1-5	TRBV4-1	ASSQSRVRGNQPQH
-	TRBJ2-5	TRBV5-1	ASSSPGGYQETQY
-	TRBJ1-5	TRBV7-8	ASSLGRVADQPQH
TRBD2	TRBJ2-5	TRBV7-2	ASSLGGRAETQY
-	TRBJ1-2	TRBV7-3	ASSLTAAGNYGYT
-	TRBJ1-5	TRBV6-6	ASRDAGDNQPQH
-	TRBJ2-1	TRBV5-1	ASSLAPGLSYNEQF
-	TRBJ1-2	TRBV11-2	ASSLTGYGYT
-	TRBJ2-1	TRBV4-3	ASSQIGEDNEQF
-	TRBJ1-1	TRBV5-4	ASRGGTEAF
TRBD1	TRBJ1-1	TRBV29-1	SASRGRGDTEAF
-	TRBJ1-5	TRBV25-1	ASRRGDNQPQH
TRBD1	TRBJ2-5	TRBV7-2	ASTGTEQETQY
TRBD1	TRBJ1-1	TRBV14	ASSWGQATEAF
-	TRBJ2-2	TRBV5-1	ASSLRADTGELF
-	TRBJ2-3	TRBV7-2	ASSSHTRDTQY
TRBD2	TRBJ2-1	TRBV5-4	ASSSGTSGYNEQF
TRBD1	TRBJ1-6	TRBV7-3	ASSTGVRESPLH
-	TRBJ1-2	TRBV5-1	ASSLGTPANYGYT
TRBD1	TRBJ2-7	TRBV30	AWSVQGNYEQY
-	TRBJ2-1	TRBV5-6	ASSLALTGNEQF
-	TRBJ2-3	TRBV4-3	ASSPQLGVTQY
-	TRBJ1-1	TRBV14	ASSHGLAAF
-	TRBJ1-4	TRBV7-2	ASSGGTGPSGKLF
-	TRBJ2-5	TRBV19	ASSNAREETQY
TRBD2	TRBJ2-5	TRBV7-9	ASIPAGGETQY